This TCR beta chain stems from a study of breast tumors, draining lymph nodes, adjacent tissues. The germline gives CDR1 DFQATT, CDR2 SNEGSKA (reference sequence). The CDR3 consists of 14 residues. In regard to this clonotype: The antigen is not known. Since a much larger clone is just one base distant, this may be a read error.

Breast cancer patients provided tissue from their axillary draining lymph nodes. Regarding the study as a whole: Data fit most tumor T cells coming from lymph node, expanding in tumor. That most tumor T cells come from lymph nodes remained unproven. Tumor and nontumor repertoires were significantly more similar in luminal-like than in basal-like breast cancer.

One entry per CDR3 protein results from TCRdb running MiXCR on the multiplex PCR reads. Of 65,000 to 80,000 distinct CDR3 sequences listed, roughly 19% are singletons. V is TRBV20-1 and J is TRBJ2-7; TRBD1 agrees at 8 bases. This clonotype was obtained from a female donor with breast cancer. Some clones in this sample may be carry-over from other donors' samples. Sequenced sample: axillary lymph node tissue. CDR3 loop: CSARARGQMYERYF. The CDR3, as DNA: TGCAGTGCTAGAGCCAGGGGGCAAATGTACGAGCGGTACTTC.